The 28 T cell receptor beta chains below come from one sample, sequenced in a study of T cells in Graves' hyperthyroidism and ophthalmopathy. The investigators amplified TCR beta CDR3 regions from RNA transcripts. Initially, a first-round RT-PCR of the TCR CDR3 employed the HTBI primer set. TCRdb passed the multiplex PCR reads through MiXCR, listing each CDR3 protein once. Here the sample spans hundreds of thousands of distinct CDR3 sequences, about 45% being singletons. Sequencing used peripheral blood or thyroid tissue (not recorded which). These receptors were taken from an adult man with Graves' disease, either hyperthyroidism or ophthalmopathy (not recorded which).

This clonotype was counted at least ten times. The rearrangement uses TRBV12-3 or TRBV12-4 and TRBJ2-5, with TRBD1 matching 7 bases. This CDR3 has 14 residues. Trimming removed 4 bases from V and 2 bases from J; junction bases left unmatched: 4. The CDR3 bases are TGTGCCAGCAGTTACCTGGGACAGCAAGAGACCCAGTACTTC. It encodes CASSYLGQQETQYF.

This clonotype was counted many times. The chain is built from TRBV5-1 and TRBJ1-1; 7 nucleotides match TRBD1. The CDR3 loop spans 15 amino acids. V shed 4 bases, J shed 0 bases, and the junction held 6 bases outside the gene matches. CDR1 is SGHRS, CDR2 YFSETQ, per germline. For the CDR3, the DNA is TGCGCCAGCAGCCCGGGGGGGACAGTGAACACTGAAGCTTTCTTT. It encodes CASSPGGTVNTEAFF.

CDR3 sequence reads: CASSVDWVGEQYF. CDR3 DNA sequence: TGTGCCAGCAGCGTGGACTGGGTCGGTGAGCAGTACTTC. The V gene is TRBV9, the J gene TRBJ2-7; possibly TRBD2 for D (5 bases). V shed 2 bases and J shed 7 bases, with 13 bases lying between them. Looked up from germline, CDR1 is SGDLS and CDR2 is YYNGEE. The CDR3 contains 13 residues.

The chain couples TRBV20-1 to TRBJ2-7, with TRBD1 identical over 7 bases. The germline CDR1 and CDR2 sequences are DFQATT and SNEGSKA (reference sequence). The length of the CDR3 is 18 residues. Losses at the gene ends were 0 bases for V and 2 bases for J; bases not matched to a gene: 16. The CDR3, as DNA: TGCAGTGCTAGAGAACTCTCACCCCGGACAGGAGCTACCTACGAGCAGTACTTC. Encoded protein: CSARELSPRTGATYEQYF.

This clonotype was seen more than once but under ten times. This sequence joins TRBV10-3 and TRBJ1-1; D unresolved. With 10 bases removed from V and 11 bases from J, the gap between germline ends came to 23 bases. The CDR3 loop spans 13 amino acids. In germline, CDR1 is ENHRY, CDR2 SYGVKD. The CDR3 region has the DNA TGTGCCAGCAGCGGACCGTCGGACCGGTCGGCTTTCTTT. It yields the protein CASSGPSDRSAFF.

The genes are TRBV2 and TRBJ1-5; weak D call: TRBD1 (5 bases). Trimming pared 3 bases from V and 13 bases from J, leaving 7 bases between. CDR1 and CDR2 (germline): SNHLY, FYNNEI. The CDR3 length is 10 residues. CDR3 in amino acids: CASSEGRQHF. As DNA, the CDR3 is TGTGCCAGCAGTGAGGGACGTCAGCATTTT.

With respect to this clonotype: One end of the junction does not line up with germline, which may come from a read error. The CDR3 is CASSRGWGGEQCF. The CDR3 nucleotides are TGTGCCAGCAGTAGAGGGTGGGGGGGCGAGCAGTGCTTC. The chain has TRBV12-3 or TRBV12-4 and TRBJ2-7; TRBD2 might be the D (7 bases). This CDR3 comprises 13 residues.

Here the CDR3 reads CASSQVGGAGANVLTF. The CDR3 nucleotides read TGTGCCAGCAGCCAAGTAGGAGGGGCTGGGGCCAACGTCCTGACTTTC. The chain recombines TRBV7-8 with TRBJ2-6, with TRBD2 as a possible D gene (6 bases). This CDR3 contains 16 residues. CDR1 SGHVS and CDR2 FQNEAQ come from the germline V gene. Trimming removed 5 bases from V and 2 bases from J, with 13 bases in between.

This clonotype was detected a few times. A read error may produce the germline difference seen at one junction end. V is TRBV7-8 and J is TRBJ1-3, with D uncertain. The CDR3 contains 18 residues. The germline V gene encodes CDR1 SGHVS and CDR2 FQNEAQ. The CDR3 protein is CASSQDLSQADSGNTIYF. The CDR3 nucleotides are TGCGCCAGCAGCCAAGATTTGAGTCAGGCAGACTCTGGAAACACCATATATTTT.

This sequence joins TRBV9 and TRBJ1-2, with D unclear. CDR3 length: 14 residues. Germline assignment: CDR1 SGDLS and CDR2 YYNGEE. Trimming took off 3 bases at V and 9 bases at J, with 18 bases between the two ends. The CDR3: CASSDTDSRVSYTF. CDR3 DNA: TGTGCCAGCAGCGATACGGACTCTAGAGTTAGCTACACCTTC.

There are many counts of this clonotype. V is TRBV7-2 and J is TRBJ2-7; 15 positions agree with TRBD2. From germline, CDR1 is SGHTA and CDR2 FQGNSA. This CDR3 comprises 15 residues. V gave up 5 bases and J gave up 5 bases; unmatched junction bases: 4. CDR3 loop: CASSTGLAGGHEQYF. In nucleotides, the CDR3 is TGTGCCAGCAGCACCGGACTAGCGGGAGGGCACGAGCAGTACTTC. Full variable domain (remainder filled in from reference TRBV7-2 and TRBJ2-7): GAGVSQSPSNKVTEKGKDVELRCDPISGHTALYWYRQSLGQGLEFLIYFQGNSAPDKSGLPSDRFSAERTGGSVSTLTIQRTQQEDSAVYLCASSTGLAGGHEQYFGPGTRLTVT.

CDR3 protein: CASSQMAGGTEAFF. The CDR3 DNA reads TGTGCCAGCAGCCAAATGGCAGGGGGCACTGAAGCTTTCTTT. The genes are TRBV14 and TRBJ1-1, with TRBD1 matching 7 bases. V was pared by 2 bases and J by 4 bases, with 4 bases of the junction left unmatched. CDR3 length: 14 residues. Germline-derived CDR1 and CDR2 are SGHDN and FVKESK.

The V call is TRBV15, the J call TRBJ2-1, with no clear D. V gave up 0 bases and J gave up 10 bases, with 10 bases separating them. The CDR3 consists of 13 residues. The germline V gene has CDR1 LNHNV and CDR2 YYDKDF (reference sequence). CDR3 bases: TGTGCCACCAGCAGAGATCGGGCTCCCGAGCAGTTCTTC. Its translation: CATSRDRAPEQFF.

The V gene is TRBV2, the J gene TRBJ2-2, with a possible D match to TRBD2 (5 bases). CDR1 is SNHLY and CDR2 is FYNNEI in the germline V gene. CDR3 length: 12 amino acids. The CDR3 sequence: CARSWRTGELFF. For the CDR3, the DNA is TGTGCTAGATCCTGGAGGACCGGGGAGCTGTTTTTT.

The chain has TRBV2 and TRBJ1-2, with 9 nucleotides matching TRBD1. The CDR3 contains 12 residues. Germline V CDR1 and CDR2: SNHLY, FYNNEI. V lost 4 bases, J lost 9 bases, and 3 bases stayed unmatched. The CDR3 nucleotides read TGTGCCAGCAGTGCGGGACAGGGCCGCTACACCTTC. This codes for CASSAGQGRYTF.

This clonotype showed up just a few times. The V and J genes are TRBV29-1 and TRBJ2-2, with a tentative D call TRBD1 (6 bases). The V end was cut by 3 bases, the J end by 3 bases, with 8 bases between. Germline CDR1 SQVTM, CDR2 ANQGSEA. The CDR3 runs 13 residues. CDR3 sequence reads: CSVEAGDTGELFF. DNA of the CDR3: TGCAGCGTTGAGGCAGGGGACACCGGGGAGCTGTTTTTT.

The J gene is TRBJ2-7, the V gene TRBV20-1; D may correspond to TRBD1 or TRBD2 (6 bases each). The CDR3 contains 14 residues. Deletions cut 1 base from V and 7 bases from J, with 17 bases between. Germline CDR1 is DFQATT and CDR2 is SNEGSKA (reference sequence). CDR3 sequence: CSARGGRGLEEQYF. The DNA of the CDR3 is TGCAGTGCTAGAGGGGGCAGGGGACTGGAAGAGCAGTACTTC.

This clonotype was seen a handful of times. The chain uses TRBV20-1 and TRBJ2-5, with TRBD1 as a possible D gene (7 bases). The CDR3 sequence is 14 residues long. Between the trimmed V and J ends, which lost 3 bases and 1 base, there was a span of 12 bases. Germline loops: CDR1 DFQATT, CDR2 SNEGSKA (reference sequence). CDR3 coding DNA: TGCAGTGCTAGGGGGGGACAGACCCAAGAGACCCAGTACTTC. It codes for CSARGGQTQETQYF.

At least ten counts were recorded for this clonotype. The chain is built from TRBV29-1 and TRBJ1-1, with D unclear. The CDR3 has 13 residues. CDR1 is SQVTM, CDR2 ANQGSEA, per germline. V was pared by 4 bases and J by 0 bases, with 9 bases between. CDR3 protein: CSVGSTVNTEAFF. In nucleotides, the CDR3 is TGCAGCGTTGGGTCCACAGTGAACACTGAAGCTTTCTTT.

The chain combines TRBV6-6 with TRBJ1-1, with D perhaps matching TRBD1 (5 bases). V was cut by 6 bases and J by 0 bases, with 14 bases left in between. CDR1 is MNHNY and CDR2 is SVGAGI in the germline V gene (reference sequence). The CDR3 runs to 15 residues. CDR3 DNA sequence: TGTGCCAGCAGCTTTTACGGGGGTATGAACACTGAAGCTTTCTTT. Translated: CASSFYGGMNTEAFF.

As regards this clonotype: This may be a read error: a much more frequent sequence differs by one nucleotide. This rearrangement joins TRBV7-8 to TRBJ2-7; TRBD1 agrees at 9 bases. The V gene end was trimmed by 6 bases and the J gene end by 3 bases; junction bases not matched to a gene: 6. CDR1 is SGHVS, CDR2 FQNEAQ, per germline. The CDR3 consists of 14 residues. This CDR3 reads CASSRTGVVYEQYF. DNA for the CDR3: TGTGCCAGCAGTAGGACAGGGGTGGTCTACGAGCAGTACTTC. The variable domain in full, with the rest retrieved from reference TRBV7-8 and TRBJ2-7, is GAGVSQSPRYKVAKRGQDVALRCDPISGHVSLFWYQQALGQGPEFLTYFQNEAQLDKSGLPSDRFFAERPEGSVSTLKIQRTQQEDSAVYLCASSRTGVVYEQYFGPGTRLTVT.

The rearrangement links TRBV19 to TRBJ2-7; no firm D call. Per germline, CDR1 LNHDA and CDR2 SQIVND (reference sequence). The CDR3 loop spans 14 amino acids. V was pared by 0 bases and J by 2 bases, with 8 bases between. CDR3 residues: CASSIDYMTYEQYF. CDR3 sequence (DNA): TGTGCCAGTAGTATAGATTACATGACCTACGAGCAGTACTTC.

This clonotype appeared a few times. The V call is TRBV7-8, the J call TRBJ1-1, with TRBD1 identical over 8 bases. CDR3 length equals 15 residues. V trimming: 2 bases; J trimming: 6 bases; junction bases outside the gene matches: 8. Germline lookup yields CDR1 SGHVS and CDR2 FQNEAQ. DNA for the CDR3: TGTGCCAGCAGCTTAAGGGCCGACAGGGGTCCTGAAGCTTTCTTT. Translation gives CASSLRADRGPEAFF.

This clonotype was counted between two and nine times. The chain uses TRBV7-2 and TRBJ2-7; D unclear. V lost 7 bases and J lost 3, with 22 bases in between. The CDR3 runs to 16 residues. The V gene's germline CDR1 is SGHTA and CDR2 FQGNSA. The CDR3: CASTESDTLIDYEQYF. The CDR3 nucleotides are TGTGCCAGCACCGAGAGCGACACATTAATTGACTACGAGCAGTACTTC.

This clonotype came up many times. The V gene is TRBV7-9, the J gene TRBJ2-7; 10 positions match TRBD2. Germline V lookup: CDR1 SEHNR, CDR2 FQNEAQ (reference sequence). The junction had 7 bases not matched to a gene; V was cut back by 9 bases and J by 5 bases. This CDR3 region has 13 residues. The CDR3 protein is CASALAGRDEQYF. The DNA of the CDR3 is TGTGCCAGTGCACTAGCGGGGAGGGACGAGCAGTACTTC.

This clonotype was recorded many times. The chain couples TRBV9 to TRBJ1-1; no definite D call. This CDR3 contains 12 residues. Per the germline V gene, CDR1 is SGDLS and CDR2 is YYNGEE. Trimming stripped 2 bases from V and 10 bases from J, with 12 bases between. The CDR3 here is CASSVRTAGAFF. As DNA, the CDR3 is TGTGCCAGCAGCGTTCGGACGGCTGGAGCTTTCTTT.

This clonotype has a handful of counts. The rearrangement uses TRBV19 and TRBJ1-2; 9 positions match TRBD1. The V gene's germline CDR1 is LNHDA and CDR2 SQIVND (reference sequence). The CDR3 covers 14 residues. With V trimmed by 2 bases and J by 4 bases, 2 bases remained unmatched. The CDR3 coding sequence is TGTGCCAGTAGTATAAGGGGACAGGGCTATGGCTACACCTTC. Encoded protein: CASSIRGQGYGYTF.

V usage is TRBV19 and J usage is TRBJ2-5; the D gene could be TRBD1 or TRBD2 (5 bases each). Germline CDR1 LNHDA, CDR2 SQIVND (reference sequence). V was clipped by 6 bases and J by 9 bases, with 14 bases between them. The CDR3 covers 12 residues. CDR3: CASSPPLGPQYF. The CDR3, as DNA: TGTGCCAGTAGCCCCCCCTTGGGACCCCAGTACTTC.